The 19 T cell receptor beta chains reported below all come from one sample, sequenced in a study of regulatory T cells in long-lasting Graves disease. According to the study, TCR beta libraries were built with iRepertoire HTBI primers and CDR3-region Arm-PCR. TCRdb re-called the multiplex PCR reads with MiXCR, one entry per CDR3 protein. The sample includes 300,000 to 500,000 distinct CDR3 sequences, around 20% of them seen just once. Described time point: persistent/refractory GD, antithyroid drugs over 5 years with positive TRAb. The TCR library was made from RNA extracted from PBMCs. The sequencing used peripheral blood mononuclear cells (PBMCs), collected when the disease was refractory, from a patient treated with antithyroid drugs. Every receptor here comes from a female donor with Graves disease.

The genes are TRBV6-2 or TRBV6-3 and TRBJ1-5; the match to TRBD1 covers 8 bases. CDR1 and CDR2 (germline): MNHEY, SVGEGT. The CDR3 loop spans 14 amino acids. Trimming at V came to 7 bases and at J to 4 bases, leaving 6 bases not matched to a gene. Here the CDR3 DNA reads TGTGCCAGCAAAGCGGGACAGGAGAATCAGCCCCAGCATTTT. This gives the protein CASKAGQENQPQHF.

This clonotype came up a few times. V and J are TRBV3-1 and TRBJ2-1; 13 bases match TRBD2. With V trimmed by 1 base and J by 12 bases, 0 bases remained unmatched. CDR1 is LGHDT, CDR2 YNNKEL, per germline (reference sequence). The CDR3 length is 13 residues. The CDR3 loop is CASSQGLAGGQFF. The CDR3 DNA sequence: TGTGCCAGCAGCCAAGGACTAGCGGGAGGGCAGTTCTTC.

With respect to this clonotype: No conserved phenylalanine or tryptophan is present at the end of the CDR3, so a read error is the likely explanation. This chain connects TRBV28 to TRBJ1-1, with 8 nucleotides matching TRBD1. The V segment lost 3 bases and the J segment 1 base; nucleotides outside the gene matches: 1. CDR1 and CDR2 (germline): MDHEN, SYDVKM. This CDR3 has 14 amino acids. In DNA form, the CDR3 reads TGTGCCAGCAGTTTGGGGACAGGGAACACTGAAGCTTTCCTT. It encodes CASSLGTGNTEAFL.

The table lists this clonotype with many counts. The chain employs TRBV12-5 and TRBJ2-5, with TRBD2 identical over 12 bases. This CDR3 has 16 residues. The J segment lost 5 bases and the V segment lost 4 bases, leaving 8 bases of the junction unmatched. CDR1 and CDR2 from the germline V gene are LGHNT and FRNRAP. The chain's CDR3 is CASGSPGLAGLETQYF. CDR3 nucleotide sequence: TGTGCTAGTGGTTCACCGGGACTAGCGGGTTTGGAGACCCAGTACTTC.

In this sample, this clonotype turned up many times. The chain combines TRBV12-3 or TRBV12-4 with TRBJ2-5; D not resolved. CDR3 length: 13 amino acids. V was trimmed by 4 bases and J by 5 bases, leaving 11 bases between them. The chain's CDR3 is CASSSGRLETQYF. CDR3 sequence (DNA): TGTGCCAGCAGTTCCGGTAGATTGGAGACCCAGTACTTC.

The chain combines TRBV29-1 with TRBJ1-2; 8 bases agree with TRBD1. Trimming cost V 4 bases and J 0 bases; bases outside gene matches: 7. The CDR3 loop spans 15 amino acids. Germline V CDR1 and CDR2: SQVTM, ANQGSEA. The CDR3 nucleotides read TGCAGCGTTGGTTCAGGGGGCGCAGCTAACTATGGCTACACCTTC. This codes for CSVGSGGAANYGYTF.

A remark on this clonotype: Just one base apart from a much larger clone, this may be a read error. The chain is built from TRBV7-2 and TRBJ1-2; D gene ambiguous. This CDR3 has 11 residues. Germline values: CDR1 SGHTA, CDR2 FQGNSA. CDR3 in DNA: TGTGCCAGCAGCGGGCTTCCTGGCTACGCCTTC. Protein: CASSGLPGYAF.

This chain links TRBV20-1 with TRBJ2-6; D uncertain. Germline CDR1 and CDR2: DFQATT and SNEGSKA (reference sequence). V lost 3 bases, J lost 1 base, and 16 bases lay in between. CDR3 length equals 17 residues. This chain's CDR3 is CSASGGVEKSGANVLTF. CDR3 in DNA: TGCAGTGCTAGTGGTGGAGTTGAGAAGTCTGGGGCCAACGTCCTGACTTTC.

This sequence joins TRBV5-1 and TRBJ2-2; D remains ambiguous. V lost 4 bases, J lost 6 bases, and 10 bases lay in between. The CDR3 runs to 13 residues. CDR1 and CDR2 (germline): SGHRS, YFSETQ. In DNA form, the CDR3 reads TGCGCCAGCAGCGTGGTGAATGCCGGGGAGCTGTTTTTT. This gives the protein CASSVVNAGELFF. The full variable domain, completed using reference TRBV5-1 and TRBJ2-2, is KAGVTQTPRYLIKTRGQQVTLSCSPISGHRSVSWYQQTPGQGLQFLFEYFSETQRNKGNFPGRFSGRQFSNSRSEMNVSTLELGDSALYLCASSVVNAGELFFGEGSRLTVL.

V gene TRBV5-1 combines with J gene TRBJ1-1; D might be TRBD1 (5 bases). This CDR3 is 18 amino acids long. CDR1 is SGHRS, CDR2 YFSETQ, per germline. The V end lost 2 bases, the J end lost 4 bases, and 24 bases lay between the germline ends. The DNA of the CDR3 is TGCGCCAGCAGCTTACAGACAGTTCATCCGTCTTTGGGCACTGAAGCTTTCTTT. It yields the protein CASSLQTVHPSLGTEAFF.

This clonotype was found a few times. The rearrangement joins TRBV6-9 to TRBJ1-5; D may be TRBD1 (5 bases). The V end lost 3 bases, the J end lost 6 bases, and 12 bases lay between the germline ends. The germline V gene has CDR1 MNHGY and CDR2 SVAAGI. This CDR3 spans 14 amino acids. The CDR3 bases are TGTGCCAGCAGTTACTCAGGGTTTCGTCAGCCCCAGCATTTT. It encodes CASSYSGFRQPQHF.

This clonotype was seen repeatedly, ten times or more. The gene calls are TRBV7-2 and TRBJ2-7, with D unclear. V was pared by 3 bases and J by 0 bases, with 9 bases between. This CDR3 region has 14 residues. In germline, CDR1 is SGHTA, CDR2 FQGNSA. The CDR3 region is CASSLQLSSYEQYF. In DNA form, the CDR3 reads TGTGCCAGCAGCTTGCAGCTGAGCTCCTACGAGCAGTACTTC.

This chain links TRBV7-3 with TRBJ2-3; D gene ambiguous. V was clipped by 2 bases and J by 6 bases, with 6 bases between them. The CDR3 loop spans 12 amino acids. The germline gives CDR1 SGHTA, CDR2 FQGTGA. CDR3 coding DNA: TGTGCCAGCAGCTTACTGGGGGATACGCAGTATTTT. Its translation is CASSLLGDTQYF.

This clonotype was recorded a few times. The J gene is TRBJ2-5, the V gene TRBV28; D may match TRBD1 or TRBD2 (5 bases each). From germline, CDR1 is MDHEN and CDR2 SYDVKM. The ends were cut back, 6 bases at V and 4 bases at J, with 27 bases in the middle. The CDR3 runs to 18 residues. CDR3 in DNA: TGTGCCAGCAGCCCGTCGAGGGGCTTGGGGTCCGGTTTAGAGACCCAGTACTTC. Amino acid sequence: CASSPSRGLGSGLETQYF. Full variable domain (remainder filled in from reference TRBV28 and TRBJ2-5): DVKVTQSSRYLVKRTGEKVFLECVQDMDHENMFWYRQDPGLGLRLIYFSYDVKMKEKGDIPEGYSVSREKKERFSLILESASTNQTSMYLCASSPSRGLGSGLETQYFGPGTRLLVL.

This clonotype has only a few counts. CDR3: CASSVATEGKQYF. The CDR3 DNA follows: TGTGCCAGCAGCGTAGCTACTGAGGGGAAGCAGTACTTC. The rearrangement uses TRBV9 and TRBJ2-7; D could derive from TRBD1 or TRBD2 (5 bases each). CDR1 SGDLS and CDR2 YYNGEE come from the germline V gene. The CDR3 spans 13 residues. Trimming cost V 0 bases and J 8 bases, with 12 bases left between them.

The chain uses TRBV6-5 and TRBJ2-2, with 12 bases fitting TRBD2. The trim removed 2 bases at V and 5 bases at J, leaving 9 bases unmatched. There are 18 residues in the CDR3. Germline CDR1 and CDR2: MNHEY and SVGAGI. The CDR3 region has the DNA TGTGCCAGCAGTTACGGCCTCCTAGCGGGAGGGCCGACCGGGGAGCTGTTTTTT. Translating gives CASSYGLLAGGPTGELFF.

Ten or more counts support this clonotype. CDR3 in amino acids: CASSLGRSETQYF. CDR3 sequence (DNA): TGTGCCAGCAGCTTAGGAAGGTCAGAGACCCAGTACTTC. The chain recombines TRBV11-2 with TRBJ2-5; no firm D call. Germline CDR1 reads SGHAT; CDR2 reads FQNNGV. The CDR3 sequence is 13 residues long. The ends were cut back, 1 base at V and 4 bases at J, with 7 bases in the middle.

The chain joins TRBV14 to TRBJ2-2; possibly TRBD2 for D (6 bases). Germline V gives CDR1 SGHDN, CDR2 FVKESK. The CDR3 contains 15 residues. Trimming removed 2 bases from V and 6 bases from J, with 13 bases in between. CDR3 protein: CASSQRSGGAGELFF. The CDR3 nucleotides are TGTGCCAGCAGCCAACGAAGCGGAGGGGCCGGGGAGCTGTTTTTT.

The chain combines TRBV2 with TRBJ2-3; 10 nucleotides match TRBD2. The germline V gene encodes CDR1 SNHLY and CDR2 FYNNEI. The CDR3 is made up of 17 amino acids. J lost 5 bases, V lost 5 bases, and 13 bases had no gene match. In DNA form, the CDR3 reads TGTGCCAGCAGTTTGGTCTCGAGCGGGAGGGCCCAAGATACGCAGTATTTT. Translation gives CASSLVSSGRAQDTQYF.